A selection of T cell receptor beta chains follows, all from one sample in a study of blood T cell repertoires in COVID-19. Assay used: immunoSEQ multiplex PCR; TCRdb lists only in-frame clones, some missing. The sample carries 200,000 to 250,000 clones, around nine tenths recorded once. The sample comprised peripheral blood. These receptors were taken from a woman in her sixties with acute or convalescent COVID-19. Each CDR3 is given with its conserved first and last residue. D genes are given only for firm matches.

cdr3_length: 15
j_call: TRBJ2-7
d_call: -
v_call: TRBV5-1
cdr3_nt: TGCGCCAGCAGCTTGGCCTTGACAGGACATTACGAGCAGTACTTC
cdr3_aa: CASSLALTGHYEQYF

cdr3_length: 14
j_call: TRBJ1-2
d_call: TRBD1
v_call: TRBV28
cdr3_nt: TGTGCCACCGGACAGGGGAACTCTAACTATGGCTACACCTTC
cdr3_aa: CATGQGNSNYGYTF

cdr3_length: 14
j_call: TRBJ1-1
d_call: TRBD1
v_call: TRBV28
cdr3_nt: TGTGCCAGCACCTTACAGGGGGCGCTTACTGAAGCTTTCTTT
cdr3_aa: CASTLQGALTEAFF

cdr3_length: 13
j_call: TRBJ1-5
d_call: TRBD1
v_call: TRBV6-1
cdr3_nt: TGTGCCAGCAGTGAGGTTACAGGGGCCCCCCAGCATTTT
cdr3_aa: CASSEVTGAPQHF

cdr3_length: 16
j_call: TRBJ2-6
d_call: TRBD2
v_call: TRBV14
cdr3_nt: TGTGCCAGCAGCTATGGACTAGCCTCTGGGGCCAACGTCCTGACTTTC
cdr3_aa: CASSYGLASGANVLTF

cdr3_length: 16
j_call: TRBJ1-1
d_call: TRBD1
v_call: TRBV9
cdr3_nt: TGTGCCAGCAGTCGTGGACAGGGGGGAATGAACACTGAAGCTTTCTTT
cdr3_aa: CASSRGQGGMNTEAFF

cdr3_length: 16
j_call: TRBJ2-7
d_call: -
v_call: TRBV9
cdr3_nt: TGTGCCAGCAGCGTAGCTCCCCGGGACAACTCCTACGAGCAGTACTTC
cdr3_aa: CASSVAPRDNSYEQYF

cdr3_length: 14
j_call: TRBJ2-7
d_call: TRBD1
v_call: TRBV7-2
cdr3_nt: TGTGCCAGCAGCTTCCAACAGGGGCCCTACGAGCAGTACTTC
cdr3_aa: CASSFQQGPYEQYF

cdr3_length: 17
j_call: TRBJ2-5
d_call: TRBD2
v_call: TRBV9
cdr3_nt: TGTGCCAGCAGCACCGGTGGAACTAGCGGGGGCCGGAAGACCCAGTACTTC
cdr3_aa: CASSTGGTSGGRKTQYF

cdr3_length: 13
j_call: TRBJ1-3
d_call: -
v_call: TRBV7-2
cdr3_nt: TGTGCCAGCAGGGACAGTTTTGGAAACACCATATATTTT
cdr3_aa: CASRDSFGNTIYF

cdr3_length: 14
j_call: TRBJ2-5
d_call: -
v_call: TRBV5-6
cdr3_nt: TGTACCAGCAGCTTGGCTAGCGACCAAGAGACCCAGTACTTC
cdr3_aa: CTSSLASDQETQYF

cdr3_length: 13
j_call: TRBJ1-5
d_call: TRBD1
v_call: TRBV30
cdr3_nt: TGTGCCTGGAGGGGACAGTACAATCAGCCCCAGCATTTT
cdr3_aa: CAWRGQYNQPQHF

cdr3_length: 13
j_call: TRBJ2-3
d_call: TRBD1
v_call: TRBV7-9
cdr3_nt: TGTGCCAGCAGCCCAGGACAGGGTGATACGCAGTATTTT
cdr3_aa: CASSPGQGDTQYF

cdr3_length: 18
j_call: TRBJ2-5
d_call: TRBD2
v_call: TRBV4-2
cdr3_nt: TGTGCCAGCAGCCAAGGATCGGGACTAGCGGGAGGGGGAGAGACCCAGTACTTC
cdr3_aa: CASSQGSGLAGGGETQYF

cdr3_length: 17
j_call: TRBJ2-3
d_call: TRBD2
v_call: TRBV7-2
cdr3_nt: TGTGCCAGCCAAGGGGAGGGTGTGGTAGCGGGAGTGGGTACGCAGTATTTT
cdr3_aa: CASQGEGVVAGVGTQYF

cdr3_length: 14
j_call: TRBJ1-1
d_call: TRBD1
v_call: TRBV11-2
cdr3_nt: TGTGCCAGCAGCTTAAACAGGGGGCACACTGAAGCTTTCTTT
cdr3_aa: CASSLNRGHTEAFF

cdr3_length: 14
j_call: TRBJ1-5
d_call: TRBD1
v_call: TRBV6-2/TRBV6-3
cdr3_nt: TGTGCCAACAGTTTTGGACAGGGGGTGCAGCCCCAGCATTTT
cdr3_aa: CANSFGQGVQPQHF

cdr3_length: 16
j_call: TRBJ2-3
d_call: -
v_call: TRBV21-1
cdr3_nt: TGTGCCAGCAGAAAAGGGGGGACAACAGGCACAGATACGCAGTATTTT
cdr3_aa: CASRKGGTTGTDTQYF

cdr3_length: 13
j_call: TRBJ2-7
d_call: -
v_call: TRBV6-5
cdr3_nt: TGTGCCAGCAGAATGGGACTGACCTACGAGCAGTACTTC
cdr3_aa: CASRMGLTYEQYF

cdr3_length: 13
j_call: TRBJ2-5
d_call: -
v_call: TRBV29-1
cdr3_nt: TGCAGCGTTGCCGCAGGGCGAGGAGAGACCCAGTACTTC
cdr3_aa: CSVAAGRGETQYF

cdr3_length: 16
j_call: TRBJ2-6
d_call: -
v_call: TRBV5-1
cdr3_nt: TGCGCCAGCAGCTTGATGGGCCAATCTGGGGCCAACGTCCTGACTTTC
cdr3_aa: CASSLMGQSGANVLTF

cdr3_length: 15
j_call: TRBJ2-7
d_call: TRBD2
v_call: TRBV28
cdr3_nt: TGTGCCAGCAGTTTATACGGCGGGAGGGCATACGAGCAGTACTTC
cdr3_aa: CASSLYGGRAYEQYF